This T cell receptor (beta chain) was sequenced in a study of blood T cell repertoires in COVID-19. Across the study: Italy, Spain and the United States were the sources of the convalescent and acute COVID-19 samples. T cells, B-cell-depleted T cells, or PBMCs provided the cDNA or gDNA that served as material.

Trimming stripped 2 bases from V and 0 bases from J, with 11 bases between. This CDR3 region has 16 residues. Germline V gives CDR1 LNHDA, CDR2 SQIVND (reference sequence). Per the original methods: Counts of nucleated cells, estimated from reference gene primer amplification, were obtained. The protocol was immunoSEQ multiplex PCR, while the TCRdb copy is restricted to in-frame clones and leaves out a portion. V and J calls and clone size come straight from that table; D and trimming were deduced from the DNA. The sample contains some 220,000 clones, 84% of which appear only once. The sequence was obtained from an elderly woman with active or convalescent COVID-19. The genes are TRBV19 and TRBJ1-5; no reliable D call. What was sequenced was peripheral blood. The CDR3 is CASSIWRDYSNQPQHF. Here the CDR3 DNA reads TGTGCCAGTAGTATATGGAGGGATTATAGCAATCAGCCCCAGCATTTT. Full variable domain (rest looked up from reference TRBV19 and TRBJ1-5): DGGITQSPKYLFRKEGQNVTLSCEQNLNHDAMYWYRQDPGQGLRLIYYSQIVNDFQKGDIAEGYSVSREKKESFPLTVTSAQKNPTAFYLCASSIWRDYSNQPQHFGDGTRLSIL.